Listed below are T cell receptor beta chains from one sample, sequenced in a study of CD8 T cells in Susac syndrome. In TCRdb, the immunoSEQ multiplex PCR reads were re-called with MiXCR into one record per CDR3 protein. The sample carries approximately 190,000 distinct CDR3 sequences, over 85% recorded once. The specimen sequenced was CD4+ T cells from PBMCs. These TCRs come from a human donor in good health. The CDR3 runs from the conserved cysteine through the conserved F or W. Each record gives: J gene, V gene, clone size, D gene, CDR3 protein, CDR3 DNA. D genes are given only for firm matches. Some rows mark clone size as missing; the rest say once, few, many or name a class of expanded clone.

TRBJ1-4 | TRBV7-2 | - | - | CASSLGGREKLFF | TGTGCCAGCAGCTTGGGGGGAAGGGAAAAACTGTTTTTT
TRBJ1-6 | TRBV3-1 | once | TRBD1 | CASSQPPGQRDSYNSPLHF | TGTGCCAGCAGCCAACCACCGGGACAGCGAGATTCCTATAATTCACCCCTCCACTTT
TRBJ1-2 | TRBV29-1 | - | - | CSVEDIQGRDGYTF | TGCAGCGTTGAAGATATACAGGGCCGGGATGGCTACACCTTC
TRBJ1-1 | TRBV15 | - | TRBD1 | CATSRVGTGNTEAFF | TGTGCCACCAGCAGAGTGGGGACAGGGAACACTGAAGCTTTCTTT
TRBJ1-1 | TRBV29-1 | - | - | CSVVRGVPMNTEAFF | TGCAGCGTTGTTCGAGGGGTCCCTATGAACACTGAAGCTTTCTTT
TRBJ2-3 | TRBV11-2 | - | TRBD1 | CASSLTGGADTQYF | TGTGCCAGCAGCCTAACAGGGGGCGCAGATACGCAGTATTTT
TRBJ2-1 | TRBV27 | - | TRBD1 | CASSFRGQVGLGQFF | TGTGCCAGCAGTTTTAGGGGACAGGTCGGTTTAGGGCAGTTCTTC
TRBJ1-3 | TRBV9 | - | - | CASSVGAGAVSGNTIYF | TGTGCCAGCAGCGTAGGGGCAGGGGCCGTCTCTGGAAACACCATATATTTT
TRBJ2-5 | TRBV11-2 | - | - | CASSSPAKVTQYF | TGTGCCAGCAGCTCCCCAGCTAAAGTGACCCAGTACTTC
TRBJ2-2 | TRBV5-1 | - | TRBD1 | CASSVGQGARGELFF | TGCGCCAGCAGCGTGGGACAGGGGGCGCGCGGGGAGCTGTTTTTT
TRBJ1-6 | TRBV19 | - | - | CASSMKSRNSPLHF | TGTGCCAGTAGTATGAAGTCCAGGAATTCACCCCTCCACTTT
TRBJ1-1 | TRBV29-1 | - | - | CSVSDGNTEAFF | TGCAGCGTTTCGGACGGAAACACTGAAGCTTTCTTT
TRBJ2-3 | TRBV19 | - | - | CASSARAETSTDTQYF | TGTGCCAGTAGTGCCAGGGCGGAGACTAGCACAGATACGCAGTATTTT
TRBJ2-7 | TRBV6-5 | once | - | CASSWTEGNYEQYF | TGTGCCAGCAGCTGGACAGAGGGAAACTACGAGCAGTACTTC
TRBJ2-1 | TRBV6-1 | - | - | CASSESKKSSYNEQFF | TGTGCCAGCAGTGAAAGCAAAAAAAGCTCCTACAATGAGCAGTTCTTC
TRBJ1-2 | TRBV6-5 | - | TRBD1 | CASSRGLLTYGYTF | TGTGCCAGCAGTAGGGGGCTCCTAACCTATGGCTACACCTTC
TRBJ1-5 | TRBV12-3/TRBV12-4 | - | - | CASSSHRVNQPQHF | TGTGCCAGCAGTTCCCACAGGGTTAACCAGCCCCAGCATTTT
TRBJ1-5 | TRBV30 | once | - | CAWRGPRGSNQPQHF | TGTGCCTGGAGGGGACCGCGGGGTAGCAATCAGCCCCAGCATTTT
TRBJ1-3 | TRBV9 | - | - | CASSVAVGRLWNTIYF | TGTGCCAGCAGCGTAGCGGTTGGCCGCCTCTGGAACACCATATATTTT
TRBJ1-3 | TRBV13 | - | TRBD1 | CASSPRQGRYSGNTIYF | TGTGCCAGCAGCCCCAGACAGGGCCGCTACTCTGGAAACACCATATATTTT
TRBJ2-4 | TRBV19 | - | - | CASSIVWNIQYF | TGTGCCAGTAGTATAGTTTGGAACATTCAGTACTTC
TRBJ1-3 | TRBV12-3/TRBV12-4 | few | - | CASSLNSGNTIYF | TGTGCCAGCAGTTTGAACTCTGGAAACACCATATATTTT
TRBJ1-2 | TRBV5-4 | once | - | CASSFPGVAGYTF | TGTGCCAGCAGCTTCCCGGGGGTGGCTGGCTACACCTTC
TRBJ2-3 | TRBV19 | - | TRBD1 | CASSIDRGRNTDTQYF | TGTGCCAGTAGTATCGACAGGGGGAGAAACACAGATACGCAGTATTTT
TRBJ2-3 | TRBV13 | - | TRBD1 | CASSSRTGAKDTQYF | TGTGCCAGCAGCTCTCGGACAGGGGCCAAAGATACGCAGTATTTT
TRBJ2-2 | TRBV4-1 | few | - | CASSQEIGRVTGELFF | TGCGCCAGCAGTCAAGAAATCGGGCGGGTCACCGGGGAACTGTTTTTT
TRBJ2-2 | TRBV18 | - | - | CASSPTVAGELFF | TGTGCCAGCTCACCTACGGTGGCCGGGGAGCTGTTTTTT
TRBJ2-7 | TRBV3-1 | - | - | CASSQAPLLGEQYF | TGTGCCAGCAGCCAAGCTCCCCTGCTAGGCGAGCAGTACTTC
TRBJ2-7 | TRBV6-2/TRBV6-3 | - | TRBD2 | CASSPRMRQRGNYEQYF | TGTGCCAGCAGTCCCCGCATGAGGCAGCGGGGGAACTACGAGCAGTACTTC
TRBJ2-2 | TRBV19 | few | - | CASSIGLLNTGELFF | TGTGCCAGTAGTATCGGACTGTTGAACACCGGGGAGCTGTTTTTT
TRBJ2-1 | TRBV29-1 | - | - | CSVEGGGGGSYNEQFF | TGCAGCGTTGAGGGAGGGGGGGGAGGTTCCTACAATGAGCAGTTCTTC
TRBJ1-1 | TRBV5-1 | once | - | CASSPGGGTEAFF | TGCGCCAGCAGCCCGGGTGGAGGAACTGAAGCTTTCTTT
TRBJ2-1 | TRBV7-9 | - | TRBD2 | CASSLVAGGNAEQFF | TGTGCCAGCAGCTTAGTAGCGGGGGGCAACGCTGAGCAGTTCTTC
TRBJ2-3 | TRBV5-1 | - | - | CASSLRPSGSSTDTQYF | TGCGCCAGCAGCTTGCGGCCCAGCGGGTCTAGCACAGATACGCAGTATTTT
TRBJ2-1 | TRBV9 | - | - | CASSGTPGQRGYNEQFF | TGTGCCAGCAGCGGAACCCCAGGACAGCGGGGATACAATGAGCAGTTCTTC
TRBJ2-4 | TRBV28 | - | TRBD1 | CASSFDRGRNIQYF | TGTGCCAGCAGTTTCGACAGGGGGAGAAACATTCAGTACTTC
TRBJ2-2 | TRBV5-4 | once | TRBD2 | CASSSSGGAVTGELFF | TGTGCCAGCAGCTCTAGCGGGGGGGCCGTCACCGGGGAGCTGTTTTTT
TRBJ1-1 | TRBV5-1 | - | - | CASSLGYEGSRRSEAFF | TGCGCCAGCAGCTTGGGATATGAGGGGAGTCGCAGATCTGAAGCTTTCTTT
TRBJ2-1 | TRBV12-3/TRBV12-4 | - | - | CASTSAPPGGLNNEQFF | TGTGCCAGCACCTCTGCCCCCCCGGGGGGCTTAAACAATGAGCAGTTCTTC
TRBJ1-5 | TRBV19 | - | - | CASSLFTKPQHF | TGTGCCAGTAGCCTTTTCACCAAGCCCCAGCATTTT
TRBJ2-3 | TRBV30 | - | - | CAWGSTDTQYF | TGTGCCTGGGGATCCACAGATACGCAGTATTTT
TRBJ2-7 | TRBV30 | - | - | CAWNPGTNEQYF | TGTGCCTGGAACCCAGGGACCAACGAGCAGTACTTC
TRBJ2-7 | TRBV29-1 | - | - | CSVLRGGTRSYEQYF | TGCAGCGTCCTGAGAGGGGGGACCCGCTCCTACGAGCAGTACTTC
TRBJ2-7 | TRBV29-1 | - | - | CSVEAVRERYF | TGCAGCGTTGAAGCCGTCCGGGAGCGGTACTTC
TRBJ1-1 | TRBV29-1 | - | - | CSVVTGPTEAFF | TGCAGCGTTGTCACAGGGCCCACTGAAGCTTTCTTT
TRBJ2-2 | TRBV10-3 | - | TRBD1 | CAISESVLGTGGELFF | TGTGCCATCAGTGAGTCGGTGTTGGGGACAGGCGGGGAGCTGTTTTTT